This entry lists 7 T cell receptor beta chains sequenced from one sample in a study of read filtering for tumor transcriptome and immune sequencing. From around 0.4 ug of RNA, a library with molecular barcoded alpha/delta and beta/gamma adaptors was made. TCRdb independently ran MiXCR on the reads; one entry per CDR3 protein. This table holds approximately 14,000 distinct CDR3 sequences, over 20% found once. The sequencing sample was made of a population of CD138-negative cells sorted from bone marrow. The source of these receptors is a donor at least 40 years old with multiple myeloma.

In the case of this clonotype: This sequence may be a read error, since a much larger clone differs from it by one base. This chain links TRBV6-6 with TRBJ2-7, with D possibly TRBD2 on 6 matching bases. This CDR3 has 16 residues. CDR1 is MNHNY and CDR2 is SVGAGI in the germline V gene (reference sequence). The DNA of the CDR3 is TGTGCCAGCGGTTACGGGATCGGACTACTATTCGCCGAGCAGTACTTC. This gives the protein CASGYGIGLLFAEQYF.

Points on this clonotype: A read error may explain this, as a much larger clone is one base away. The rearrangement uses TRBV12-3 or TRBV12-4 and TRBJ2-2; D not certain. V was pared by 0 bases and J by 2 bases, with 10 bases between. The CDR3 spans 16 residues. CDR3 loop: CASSLAQTSNTGELFF. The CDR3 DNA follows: TGTGCCAGCAGTTTAGCTCAAACATCTAACACCGGGGAGCTGTTTTTT.

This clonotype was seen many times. The CDR3 spells CASRDPGTFAQYNEQFF. In DNA, the CDR3 is TGTGCCAGCAGGGACCCTGGGACATTTGCCCAATACAATGAGCAGTTCTTC. The genes are TRBV27 and TRBJ2-1, with D perhaps TRBD1 (6 bases). The CDR3 is made up of 17 amino acids. Per the germline V gene, CDR1 is MNHEY and CDR2 is SMNVEV (reference sequence). The V gene lost 6 bases and the J gene lost 4 bases, with 22 bases spanning the gap.

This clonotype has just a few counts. The CDR3 here is CASSYPGLNMYSNQPQHF. CDR3 nucleotides: TGTGCCAGCAGTTATCCGGGACTAAATATGTATAGCAATCAGCCCCAGCATTTT. This chain joins TRBV6-2 or TRBV6-3 and TRBJ1-5; weak D call: TRBD1 (5 bases). CDR1 is MNHEY, CDR2 SVGEGT, per germline. Trimming left V 3 bases short and J 0 bases short, with 18 bases between. The CDR3 extends over 18 amino acids.

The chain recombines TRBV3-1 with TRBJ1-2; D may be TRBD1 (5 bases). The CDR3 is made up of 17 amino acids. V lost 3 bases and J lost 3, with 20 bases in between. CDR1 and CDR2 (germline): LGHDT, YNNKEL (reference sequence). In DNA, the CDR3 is TGTGCCAGCAGCCACACGGCGGACTGGGGCGCACACTATGGCTACACCTTC. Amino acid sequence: CASSHTADWGAHYGYTF. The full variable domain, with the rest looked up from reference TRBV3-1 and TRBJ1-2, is DTAVSQTPKYLVTQMGNDKSIKCEQNLGHDTMYWYKQDSKKFLKIMFSYNNKELIINETVPNRFSPKSPDKAHLNLHINSLELGDSAVYFCASSHTADWGAHYGYTFGSGTRLTVV.

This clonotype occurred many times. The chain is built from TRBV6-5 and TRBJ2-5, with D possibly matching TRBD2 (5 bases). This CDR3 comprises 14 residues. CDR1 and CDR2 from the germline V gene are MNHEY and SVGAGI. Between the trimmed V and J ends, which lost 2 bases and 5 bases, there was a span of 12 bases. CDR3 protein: CASSYRGVDETQYF. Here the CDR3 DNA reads TGTGCCAGCAGTTACCGGGGAGTGGACGAGACCCAGTACTTC.

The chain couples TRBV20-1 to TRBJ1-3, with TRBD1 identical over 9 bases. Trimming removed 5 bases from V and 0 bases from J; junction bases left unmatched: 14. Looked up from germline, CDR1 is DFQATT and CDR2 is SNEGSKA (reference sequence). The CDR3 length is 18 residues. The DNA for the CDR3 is TGCAGTGCTGGAACGAGAAGGACAGGGGCCAACTCTGGAAACACCATATATTTT. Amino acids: CSAGTRRTGANSGNTIYF.